Listed below are T cell receptor beta chains from one sample, sequenced in a study of T cells after yellow fever vaccination. A single record per CDR3 protein comes from TCRdb applying MiXCR to the 5' RACE reads. Here the sample spans roughly 500,000 distinct CDR3 sequences, 19% being singletons. The source material was PBMCs, sampled 15 days after the yellow fever booster vaccination. The receptors were gathered from a man aged 30 to 39 who received the YFV17D yellow fever vaccine. CDR3s include the opening cysteine and the closing phenylalanine or tryptophan. The order of the fields is V gene, D gene, CDR3 length, clone size, J gene, CDR3 DNA, CDR3 protein. A D gene is named only where the DNA matches it firmly. Size is omitted from some rows. Given values are once, few, many or a class for expanded clones.

v_gene: TRBV20-1; d_gene: NA; len: 12; abundance: few; j_gene: TRBJ2-1; CDR3nt: TGCAGTGCTATCAGGGTAGACAATGAGCAGTTCTTC; CDR3aa: CSAIRVDNEQFF
v_gene: TRBV7-8; d_gene: NA; len: 13; abundance: NA; j_gene: TRBJ1-5; CDR3nt: TGTGCCAGCAGCAAGCAGGGTTTTCAGCCCCAGCATTTT; CDR3aa: CASSKQGFQPQHF
v_gene: TRBV7-9; d_gene: NA; len: 13; abundance: many; j_gene: TRBJ2-7; CDR3nt: TGTGCCAGCAGCCTGGGTGGCCTCTACGAGCAGTACTTC; CDR3aa: CASSLGGLYEQYF
v_gene: TRBV5-1; d_gene: NA; len: 15; abundance: NA; j_gene: TRBJ2-1; CDR3nt: TGTGCCAGCAGCTTACTTAGCGGAACCTACAATGAGCAGTTCTTC; CDR3aa: CASSLLSGTYNEQFF
v_gene: TRBV7-7; d_gene: TRBD1; len: 14; abundance: NA; j_gene: TRBJ2-2; CDR3nt: TGTGCCAGCAGCATGGGACAGGGCGTCGGGGAGCTGTTTTTT; CDR3aa: CASSMGQGVGELFF
v_gene: TRBV6-2/TRBV6-3; d_gene: NA; len: 12; abundance: few; j_gene: TRBJ2-7; CDR3nt: TGTGCCAGCAGTCGGGCCGCGGGAGAGCAGTACTTC; CDR3aa: CASSRAAGEQYF
v_gene: TRBV18; d_gene: TRBD2; len: 18; abundance: NA; j_gene: TRBJ2-1; CDR3nt: TGTGCCAGCTCACCAGTGACTAGCGGGACTTCCGTACGTAATGAGCAGTTCTTC; CDR3aa: CASSPVTSGTSVRNEQFF
v_gene: TRBV30; d_gene: NA; len: 13; abundance: few; j_gene: TRBJ2-2; CDR3nt: TGTGCCTGGAGTCGCGGGAACACCGGGGAGCTGTTTTTT; CDR3aa: CAWSRGNTGELFF
v_gene: TRBV11-2; d_gene: TRBD1; len: 15; abundance: few; j_gene: TRBJ2-3; CDR3nt: TGTGCCAGCAGACAGCCGGGACAGGGCACAGATACGCAGTATTTT; CDR3aa: CASRQPGQGTDTQYF
v_gene: TRBV27; d_gene: NA; len: 13; abundance: few; j_gene: TRBJ2-7; CDR3nt: TGTGCCAGCAGGTCGGCGGGATCAAAAGAGCAGTACTTC; CDR3aa: CASRSAGSKEQYF
v_gene: TRBV6-5; d_gene: NA; len: 17; abundance: few; j_gene: TRBJ2-7; CDR3nt: TGTGCCAGCAGTTACAATCCCGGCCTACGGCTGGGTGGCGAGCAGTACTTC; CDR3aa: CASSYNPGLRLGGEQYF
v_gene: TRBV7-9; d_gene: TRBD2; len: 16; abundance: few; j_gene: TRBJ2-1; CDR3nt: TGTGCCAGCAGCTTAGCAGGGCTAGCGGGAGACTATGAGCAGTTCTTC; CDR3aa: CASSLAGLAGDYEQFF
v_gene: TRBV28; d_gene: NA; len: 12; abundance: NA; j_gene: TRBJ2-1; CDR3nt: TGTGCCACCTACCGGAGTGTAAATGAGCAGTTCTTC; CDR3aa: CATYRSVNEQFF
v_gene: TRBV29-1; d_gene: NA; len: 14; abundance: few; j_gene: TRBJ2-3; CDR3nt: TGCAGCGCCTGGGGCATACCAAACCGAGATACGCAGTATTTT; CDR3aa: CSAWGIPNRDTQYF
v_gene: TRBV19; d_gene: TRBD2; len: 16; abundance: NA; j_gene: TRBJ2-3; CDR3nt: TGTGCCAGTAGTACCCCCGCTAGCGGGAGTACAGATACGCAGTATTTT; CDR3aa: CASSTPASGSTDTQYF
v_gene: TRBV20-1; d_gene: NA; len: 14; abundance: few; j_gene: TRBJ2-7; CDR3nt: TGCAGTGCGGGGGAGGAGTCTAACGCCTACGAGCAGTACTTC; CDR3aa: CSAGEESNAYEQYF
v_gene: TRBV5-5; d_gene: NA; len: 14; abundance: few; j_gene: TRBJ2-5; CDR3nt: TGTGCCAGCAGCTTTGCGTTCTGGTCGGAGACCCAGTACTTC; CDR3aa: CASSFAFWSETQYF
v_gene: TRBV6-1; d_gene: TRBD1; len: 14; abundance: NA; j_gene: TRBJ2-5; CDR3nt: TGTGCCAGCACCATGGACAGGGTTGGGGAGACCCAGTACTTC; CDR3aa: CASTMDRVGETQYF
v_gene: TRBV7-2; d_gene: TRBD2; len: 14; abundance: few; j_gene: TRBJ2-7; CDR3nt: TGTGCCAGCAGCTTAGGCGGGAGACCCGACGAGCAGTACTTC; CDR3aa: CASSLGGRPDEQYF
v_gene: TRBV6-1; d_gene: NA; len: 15; abundance: few; j_gene: TRBJ1-1; CDR3nt: TGTGCCAGCAGCCTGGGGGGGCGTCCCAGCACTGAAGCTTTCTTT; CDR3aa: CASSLGGRPSTEAFF
v_gene: TRBV7-2; d_gene: NA; len: 13; abundance: NA; j_gene: TRBJ1-1; CDR3nt: TGTGCCAGCAGCTTAGCGGAGGGGAGGGTCGCTTTCTTT; CDR3aa: CASSLAEGRVAFF
v_gene: TRBV20-1; d_gene: NA; len: 13; abundance: once; j_gene: TRBJ1-6; CDR3nt: TGCAGTGCCGGGGGACACTATAATTCACCCCTCCACTTT; CDR3aa: CSAGGHYNSPLHF
v_gene: TRBV5-1; d_gene: NA; len: 18; abundance: NA; j_gene: TRBJ2-2; CDR3nt: TGCGCCAGCAGCTTGGTGGGGGCGAGGCAGGCGAACACCGGGGAGCTGTTTTTT; CDR3aa: CASSLVGARQANTGELFF
v_gene: TRBV29-1; d_gene: NA; len: 14; abundance: NA; j_gene: TRBJ2-1; CDR3nt: TGCAGCGTCGGGACCTTAGTCGGGTACAATGAGCAGTTCTTC; CDR3aa: CSVGTLVGYNEQFF
v_gene: TRBV6-1; d_gene: TRBD2; len: 17; abundance: few; j_gene: TRBJ2-1; CDR3nt: TGTGCCAGCAGCCATCTCCCTAGCGGGAGTACCTACAATGAGCAGTTCTTC; CDR3aa: CASSHLPSGSTYNEQFF
v_gene: TRBV7-9; d_gene: NA; len: 14; abundance: many; j_gene: TRBJ2-3; CDR3nt: TGTGCCAGCAGCCTCATGGCGGACACAGATACGCAGTATTTT; CDR3aa: CASSLMADTDTQYF
v_gene: TRBV7-8; d_gene: TRBD2; len: 17; abundance: NA; j_gene: TRBJ2-7; CDR3nt: TGTGCCAGCAGCTTAATGCAGACTAGCACGCGGGCCTACGAGCAGTACTTC; CDR3aa: CASSLMQTSTRAYEQYF
v_gene: TRBV10-3; d_gene: NA; len: 13; abundance: few; j_gene: TRBJ2-7; CDR3nt: TGTGCCATCAGTGATAAGGGGAACTACGAGCAGTACTTC; CDR3aa: CAISDKGNYEQYF
v_gene: TRBV6-5; d_gene: TRBD1; len: 15; abundance: NA; j_gene: TRBJ2-7; CDR3nt: TGTGCCAGCAGTTCCCCGGGACAGACCATCTACGAGCAGTACTTC; CDR3aa: CASSSPGQTIYEQYF
v_gene: TRBV29-1; d_gene: TRBD2; len: 11; abundance: many; j_gene: TRBJ2-1; CDR3nt: TGCAGCGTTGGACTAGCCAATGAGCAGTTCTTC; CDR3aa: CSVGLANEQFF
v_gene: TRBV7-9; d_gene: NA; len: 11; abundance: few; j_gene: TRBJ2-7; CDR3nt: TGTGCCGCGGACCCGTGGGACGAGCAGTACTTC; CDR3aa: CAADPWDEQYF
v_gene: TRBV12-3/TRBV12-4; d_gene: NA; len: 14; abundance: NA; j_gene: TRBJ1-3; CDR3nt: TGTGCCAGCAGTTTCGGGGTAGGGGGAAACACCATATATTTT; CDR3aa: CASSFGVGGNTIYF
v_gene: TRBV28; d_gene: TRBD2; len: 16; abundance: many; j_gene: TRBJ2-1; CDR3nt: TGTGCCAGCAGGGGACCTAGCGGGAGGGCCCTCGATGAGCAGTTCTTC; CDR3aa: CASRGPSGRALDEQFF
v_gene: TRBV18; d_gene: TRBD2; len: 15; abundance: few; j_gene: TRBJ2-4; CDR3nt: TGTGCCAGCTCACCACCGGGACTAGCGGGAGTTGCTCAGTACTTC; CDR3aa: CASSPPGLAGVAQYF
v_gene: TRBV5-1; d_gene: TRBD2; len: 15; abundance: NA; j_gene: TRBJ2-7; CDR3nt: TGCGCCAGCAGCTTGGGCGGGAGGGTCGCCTACGAGCAGTACTTC; CDR3aa: CASSLGGRVAYEQYF
v_gene: TRBV20-1; d_gene: TRBD2; len: 14; abundance: many; j_gene: TRBJ2-1; CDR3nt: TGCAGTGCTATAAGCGGGAGCTCCTACAATGAGCAGTTCTTC; CDR3aa: CSAISGSSYNEQFF
v_gene: TRBV7-2; d_gene: NA; len: 13; abundance: NA; j_gene: TRBJ2-1; CDR3nt: TGTGCCAGCAGCTTATATTTAACCGCTGAGCAGTTCTTC; CDR3aa: CASSLYLTAEQFF
v_gene: TRBV5-5; d_gene: NA; len: 14; abundance: few; j_gene: TRBJ1-1; CDR3nt: TGTGCCAGCAGCCCGGGCGGGCGGCGGACTGAAGCTTTCTTT; CDR3aa: CASSPGGRRTEAFF
v_gene: TRBV18; d_gene: NA; len: 15; abundance: few; j_gene: TRBJ2-3; CDR3nt: TGTGCCAGCTCACCCGTAGAGCTGCAGGGAGATACGCAGTATTTT; CDR3aa: CASSPVELQGDTQYF
v_gene: TRBV7-9; d_gene: NA; len: 15; abundance: few; j_gene: TRBJ1-5; CDR3nt: TGTGCCAGCGACTTGGGGCAGGGAAATAGCCAGCCCCAGCATTTT; CDR3aa: CASDLGQGNSQPQHF
v_gene: TRBV12-3/TRBV12-4; d_gene: NA; len: 13; abundance: NA; j_gene: TRBJ1-1; CDR3nt: TGTGCCAGCAGCCGTTTCTGGGCAGCCGAAGCTTTCTTT; CDR3aa: CASSRFWAAEAFF
v_gene: TRBV6-2/TRBV6-3; d_gene: NA; len: 15; abundance: NA; j_gene: TRBJ2-1; CDR3nt: TGTGCCAGCAGTTCGGTAGCGACCCTCTACAATGAGCAGTTCTTC; CDR3aa: CASSSVATLYNEQFF